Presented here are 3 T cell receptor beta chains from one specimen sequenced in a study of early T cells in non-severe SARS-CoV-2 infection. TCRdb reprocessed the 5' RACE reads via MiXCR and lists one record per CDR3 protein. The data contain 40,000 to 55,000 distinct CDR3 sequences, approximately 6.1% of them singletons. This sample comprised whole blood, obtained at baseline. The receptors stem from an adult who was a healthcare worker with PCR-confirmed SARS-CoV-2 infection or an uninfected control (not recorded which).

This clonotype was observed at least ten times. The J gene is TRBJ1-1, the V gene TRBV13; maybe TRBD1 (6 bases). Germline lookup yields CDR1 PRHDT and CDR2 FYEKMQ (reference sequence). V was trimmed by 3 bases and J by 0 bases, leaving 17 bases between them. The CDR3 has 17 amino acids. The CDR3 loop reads CASSFPGGQGMNTEAFF. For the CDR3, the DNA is TGTGCCAGCAGCTTCCCCGGGGGCCAGGGTATGAACACTGAAGCTTTCTTT.

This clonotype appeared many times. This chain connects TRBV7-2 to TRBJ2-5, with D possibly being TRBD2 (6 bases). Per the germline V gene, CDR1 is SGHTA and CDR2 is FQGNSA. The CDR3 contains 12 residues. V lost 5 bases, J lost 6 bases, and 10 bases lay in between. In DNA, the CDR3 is TGTGCCAGCAGCCACGGGGGACAGACCCAGTACTTC. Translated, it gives CASSHGGQTQYF.

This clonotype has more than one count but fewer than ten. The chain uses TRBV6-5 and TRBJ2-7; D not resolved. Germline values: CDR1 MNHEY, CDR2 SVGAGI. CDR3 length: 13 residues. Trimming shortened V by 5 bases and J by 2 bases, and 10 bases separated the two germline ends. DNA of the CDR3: TGTGCCAGCAGTACGGACGCACCCTACGAGCAGTACTTC. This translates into CASSTDAPYEQYF.